This TCR beta chain was sequenced in a study of CD8+ T cells in alopecia areata (dated by TCRdb to about 2018). Notes on the research overall: To study T cell clonal expansion in alopecia areata, the researchers applied high-throughput TCRbeta sequencing to both the C3H/HeJ mouse model and human patients. In humans, TCRbeta sequencing was performed on scalp tissue and on sorted CD4+ and CD8+ peripheral blood T cells from healthy controls and from patients with patchy or totalis/universalis alopecia areata. Scalp clonality was compared across normal scalp (n=4), patchy alopecia areata scalp (n=8), and alopecia totalis/universalis scalp (n=8). RNA was extracted with the PAXgene miRNA kit for fixed scalp, the miRNeasy kit for PBMCs, and the RNeasy kit for mouse skin. immunoSEQ multiplex PCR using 35 Vbeta forward primers and 13 Jbeta reverse primers was used to amplify TCRbeta CDR3 regions. The paper's findings and limits, for the study overall: Compared with mice, TCR sequences shared between patients were less clear, possibly partly because of HLA diversity across the patient population. Higher clonality and more expanded CD8+ clones were observed in lesional scalp than in normal scalp, particularly in alopecia totalis/universalis, a finding suggestive of antigenic drive. Unlike mouse skin, which is dominated by gammadelta T cells, normal human skin has resident alphabeta T cells that are also sequenced, and this complicates analysis of the scalp TCR repertoire.

Details on this clone: No cognate antigen has been identified for it. Per-base qualities were not stored, and no clone one base away is much larger.

Receptor amplification or capture employed the immunoSEQ multiplex PCR assay. RNA was extracted from all samples and reverse transcribed into cDNA as template for TCR sequencing. First-strand cDNA was synthesized using SuperScript III with a 2:1 mix of oligo-dT and random hexamers. A synthetic immune receptor repertoire was used to gauge amplification bias, and whatever bias remained was removed computationally. Concerning the study's data processing: Raw reads were preprocessed to remove errors, and CDR3 was defined according to IMGT conventions as the region from the conserved cysteine to phenylalanine. Clonality was computed as 1 minus the Shannon entropy, with the entropy normalized by log2 of the number of productive unique TCRs. Whether scalp clones were CD4 or CD8 was inferred by matching scalp TCRbeta sequences against CD4 and CD8 repertoires sorted from blood. Sourced from immuneACCESS, this table was stored by TCRdb with only in-frame sequences that have V and J called. A share of the clones is absent; for the studies checked, an unresolved V gene accounts for under half, and the remainder has no known explanation. Clone size and V and J calls were adopted from that table, with D and trimming inferred from the DNA. The sample table contains 85,000 to 110,000 clones; only one count was recorded for around 59% of them. The ten top clones hold 7.5% to 9% of the sample.

The trim is 5 bases for V and 2 bases for J, with a gap of 10 bases between the germline ends. The cysteine opens and the phenylalanine closes a CDR3 of 13 amino acids. The DNA shown is the 39-base CDR3, in frame from base 1. CDR1 and CDR2 were assigned from the germline V gene as SGHTA and FQGNSA. PBMCs were isolated by density centrifugation and stained for CD3, CD4 and CD8, and CD4+ and CD8+ T cells were sorted on a FACSAria. Unaffected controls provided scalp biopsies and blood samples. This chain is built from TRBV7-2 and TRBJ2-7, with an unclear D gene assignment. The clonotype comes from a human donor in good health. Source material: CD4+ T cells sorted from blood. The DNA sequence reads TGTGCCAGCAGCATAGGGTCTGCCTACGAGCAGTACTTC. This is translated as CASSIGSAYEQYF.